This T cell receptor (beta chain) originates from a study of cytomegalovirus exposure and HLA in healthy donors. Researchers ran the PCR with 60 Vbeta and 13 Jbeta primers. Data came from immunoSEQ multiplex PCR; TCRdb stores just in-frame clones and leaves some out. The sample lists approximately 100,000 clones, 70% to 80% occurring once. Germline CDR1 reads SQVTM; CDR2 reads ANQGSEA. The CDR3 length is 14 residues. The V and J ends lost 6 bases and 2 bases respectively, with 14 bases between them. The sequenced sample consisted of PBMCs. This TCR was recovered from a woman aged 35 to 49 in good health and CMV-seronegative. The genes are TRBV29-1 and TRBJ2-1, with D unresolved. The DNA for the CDR3 is TGCAGCGTCACACATGAGGAAACCTACAATGAGCAGTTCTTC. Translated: CSVTHEETYNEQFF.